Following are 15 T cell receptor beta chains from one sample sequenced in a study of OX40 agonist ivuxolimab in advanced cancers. Method: immunoSEQ multiplex PCR; TCRdb's copy keeps in-frame clones and lacks some. The repertoire holds about 80,000 clones, with just over 85% as singletons. The sequencing used CD4+ or CD8+ T cells sorted from blood, collected in a trial of the OX40 agonist ivuxolimab. The receptors come from an adult with an advanced solid tumor such as melanoma, head and neck, liver or kidney cancer.

The rearrangement joins TRBV5-1 to TRBJ2-5; no definite D call. Germline V gene data show CDR1 as SGHRS and CDR2 as YFSETQ. V shed 3 bases and J shed 4 bases, with 10 bases lying between them. This CDR3 contains 13 residues. CDR3 sequence reads: CASSSDKRETQYF. The CDR3, as DNA: TGCGCCAGCAGCTCCGACAAGCGAGAGACCCAGTACTTC. The whole variable domain, remainder taken from reference TRBV5-1 and TRBJ2-5, is KAGVTQTPRYLIKTRGQQVTLSCSPISGHRSVSWYQQTPGQGLQFLFEYFSETQRNKGNFPGRFSGRQFSNSRSEMNVSTLELGDSALYLCASSSDKRETQYFGPGTRLLVL.

The rearrangement joins TRBV11-2 to TRBJ2-4; weak D call: TRBD2 (5 bases). This CDR3 has 14 residues. Germline V lookup: CDR1 SGHAT, CDR2 FQNNGV. V lost 5 bases and J 1 base, leaving 9 bases between the germline ends. This CDR3 is CASSPREAKNIQYF. As DNA, the CDR3 is TGTGCCAGCAGCCCTAGGGAGGCCAAAAACATTCAGTACTTC.

The V call is TRBV6-1, the J call TRBJ1-4, with a tentative D call TRBD1 (6 bases). The CDR3 has 14 amino acids. CDR1 and CDR2 from the germline V gene are MNHNS and SASEGT. Trimming shortened V by 3 bases and J by 5 bases, and 10 bases separated the two germline ends. The CDR3 is CASSDGGRNEKLFF. The DNA of the CDR3 is TGTGCCAGCAGTGACGGGGGCAGGAATGAAAAACTGTTTTTT.

The gene calls are TRBV19 and TRBJ2-1; TRBD1 aligns across 7 bases. The junction had 6 bases not matched to a gene; V was cut back by 6 bases and J by 4 bases. The germline V gene encodes CDR1 LNHDA and CDR2 SQIVND (reference sequence). The CDR3 loop spans 14 amino acids. As DNA, the CDR3 is TGTGCCAGTAGGCCTCCGGGACAGTACAATGAGCAGTTCTTC. Translation gives CASRPPGQYNEQFF.

CDR3 DNA sequence: TGTGCCACCAGCAGAGACAGGGGTTACTACGAGCAGTACTTC. Translated, it gives CATSRDRGYYEQYF. The chain couples TRBV15 to TRBJ2-7, with TRBD1 as a possible D gene (6 bases). The V end was cut by 0 bases, the J end by 3 bases, with 9 bases between. This CDR3 spans 14 amino acids. Germline CDR1 is LNHNV and CDR2 is YYDKDF (reference sequence).

This clone was seen once. The chain employs TRBV11-2 and TRBJ1-2; D remains unclear. The CDR3 is 13 residues long. Per the germline V gene, CDR1 is SGHAT and CDR2 is FQNNGV. The ends were cut back, 5 bases at V and 4 bases at J, with 11 bases in the middle. CDR3 sequence reads: CASSLQRSYGYTF. CDR3 sequence (DNA): TGTGCCAGCAGCCTACAACGGAGCTATGGCTACACCTTC.

This clone was detected a few times. The gene calls are TRBV9 and TRBJ2-2; D not certain. Germline V gives CDR1 SGDLS, CDR2 YYNGEE. With 2 bases removed from V and 0 bases from J, the gap between germline ends came to 5 bases. This CDR3 has 14 amino acids. As DNA, the CDR3 is TGTGCCAGCAGCGTTATAGCGAACACCGGGGAGCTGTTTTTT. It is translated as CASSVIANTGELFF. Full variable domain (outside the CDR3, taken from reference TRBV9 and TRBJ2-2): DSGVTQTPKHLITATGQRVTLRCSPRSGDLSVYWYQQSLDQGLQFLIQYYNGEERAKGNILERFSAQQFPDLHSELNLSSLELGDSALYFCASSVIANTGELFFGEGSRLTVL.

The V and J genes are TRBV5-4 and TRBJ2-3, with a possible D match to TRBD2 (7 bases). The CDR3 has 16 amino acids. V lost 4 bases and J 4 bases, leaving 19 bases between the germline ends. Germline loops: CDR1 SGHNT, CDR2 YYREEE (reference sequence). The CDR3 bases are TGTGCCAGCAGCCTGATGGGGGGGCCCGGGGCAGATACGCAGTATTTT. Protein sequence: CASSLMGGPGADTQYF. Combining the CDR3 with reference TRBV5-4 and TRBJ2-3 gives the whole variable domain ETGVTQSPTHLIKTRGQQVTLRCSSQSGHNTVSWYQQALGQGPQFIFQYYREEENGRGNFPPRFSGLQFPNYSSELNVNALELDDSALYLCASSLMGGPGADTQYFGPGTRLTVL.

The rearrangement joins TRBV7-8 to TRBJ1-1, with a possible D match to TRBD1 (5 bases). V lost 0 bases and J lost 1, with 12 bases in between. The length of the CDR3 is 16 residues. Germline V gene lookup returns CDR1 SGHVS and CDR2 FQNEAQ. The CDR3 region has the DNA TGTGCCAGCAGCTTAGCCTTGGGCAGGGCGAACACTGAAGCTTTCTTT. This sequence encodes CASSLALGRANTEAFF.

There are a few counts of this clone. The V call is TRBV2, the J call TRBJ2-7; no definite D call. CDR3 length equals 14 residues. Trimming took 4 bases from V and 0 from J, leaving 10 bases between them. Looked up from germline, CDR1 is SNHLY and CDR2 is FYNNEI. The DNA of the CDR3 is TGTGCCAGCAGTGCCTACTGGGACTCCTACGAGCAGTACTTC. Its translation is CASSAYWDSYEQYF.

The chain links TRBV5-4 to TRBJ1-5; D is undetermined. The CDR3 runs 20 residues. V was cut by 0 bases and J by 9 bases, with 31 bases left in between. Germline lookup yields CDR1 SGHNT and CDR2 YYREEE (reference sequence). This chain's CDR3 is CASSLETVRTSLYLLRPQHF. The DNA for the CDR3 is TGTGCCAGCAGCTTGGAAACAGTCCGGACGTCTCTGTACCTCCTTCGGCCCCAGCATTTT.

This clone was detected once. The V call is TRBV7-2, the J call TRBJ1-1; D may be TRBD1 (5 bases). The CDR3 spans 13 residues. The germline V and J ends were trimmed by 3 bases and 5 bases, with 10 bases remaining between them. CDR1 SGHTA and CDR2 FQGNSA come from the germline V gene. CDR3 nucleotides: TGTGCCAGCAGCTTGGGGGACCAGACTGAAGCTTTCTTT. Translated: CASSLGDQTEAFF.

This chain connects TRBV7-8 to TRBJ2-1; 9 bases match TRBD2. The germline V gene has CDR1 SGHVS and CDR2 FQNEAQ. Trimming at V came to 5 bases and at J to 0 bases, leaving 5 bases not matched to a gene. CDR3 length: 16 residues. CDR3 protein: CASSRGRGGSYNEQFF. CDR3 DNA sequence: TGTGCCAGCAGCCGAGGGCGGGGGGGCTCCTACAATGAGCAGTTCTTC.

The chain couples TRBV18 to TRBJ2-7; unclear D gene. V dropped 1 base and J dropped 5 bases, with 9 bases sitting between them. The germline CDR1 and CDR2 sequences are KGHSH and LQKENI. The CDR3 length is 13 residues. This CDR3 is CASSPLGSHEQYF. CDR3 DNA sequence: TGTGCCAGCTCACCACTGGGGTCCCACGAGCAGTACTTC.

The rearrangement uses TRBV4-1 and TRBJ2-1; TRBD2 matches at 8 bases. CDR1 is MGHRA and CDR2 is YSYEKL in the germline V gene. V lost 3 bases, J lost 0 bases, and 7 bases stayed unmatched. CDR3 length: 17 residues. CDR3 residues: CASSHPGGRSSYNEQFF. Here the CDR3 DNA reads TGCGCCAGCAGCCACCCCGGCGGGAGGAGCTCCTACAATGAGCAGTTCTTC.